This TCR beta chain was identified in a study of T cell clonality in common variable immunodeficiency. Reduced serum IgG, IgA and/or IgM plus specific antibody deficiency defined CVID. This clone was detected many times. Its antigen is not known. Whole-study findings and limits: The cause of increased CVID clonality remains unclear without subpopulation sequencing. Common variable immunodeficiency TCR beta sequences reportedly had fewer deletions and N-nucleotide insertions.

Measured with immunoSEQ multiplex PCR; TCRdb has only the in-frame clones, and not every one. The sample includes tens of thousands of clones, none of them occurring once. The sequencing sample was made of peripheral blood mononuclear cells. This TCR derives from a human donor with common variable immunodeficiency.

CDR3 DNA (partial): TGTGCCAGTAAAGGTCTTTCCTCAGGGGCTGTGAACACTGAA. Translation: CASKGLSSGAVNTE. The CDR3 as a whole reads CASKGLSSGAVNTEAFF. The chain is built from TRBV19 and TRBJ1-1, with D maybe TRBD1 (6 bases). The CDR3 end lies 3 residues beyond the end of the read and is filled in from the germline J gene. Germline values: CDR1 LNHDA, CDR2 SQIVND (reference sequence). This CDR3 contains 17 residues. With 7 bases removed from V and 0 bases from J, the gap between germline ends came to 21 bases.